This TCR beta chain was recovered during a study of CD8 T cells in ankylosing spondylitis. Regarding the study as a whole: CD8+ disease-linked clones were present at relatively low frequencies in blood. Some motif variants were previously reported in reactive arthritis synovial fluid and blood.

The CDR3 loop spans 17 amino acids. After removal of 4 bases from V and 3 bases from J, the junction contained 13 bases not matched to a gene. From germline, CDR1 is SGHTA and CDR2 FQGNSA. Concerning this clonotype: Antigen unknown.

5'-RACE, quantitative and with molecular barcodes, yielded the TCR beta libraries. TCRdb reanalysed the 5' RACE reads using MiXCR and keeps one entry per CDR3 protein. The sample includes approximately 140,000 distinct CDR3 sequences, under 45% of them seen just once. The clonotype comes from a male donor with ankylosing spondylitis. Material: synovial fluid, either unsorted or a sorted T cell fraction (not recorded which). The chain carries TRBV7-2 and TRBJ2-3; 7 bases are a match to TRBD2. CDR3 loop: CASSSPSAGETTDTQYF. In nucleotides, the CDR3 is TGTGCCAGCAGCTCCCCCTCGGCGGGAGAGACGACAGATACGCAGTATTTT.